Reported below is one T cell receptor (beta chain). The data stem from a study of OX40 agonist ivuxolimab in advanced cancers. Overall study context: Given to patients was ivuxolimab, an agonistic anti-OX40 (CD134) antibody.

Germline trimming cut 3 bases from V and 5 bases from J; bases unmatched to any gene: 17. The V gene's germline CDR1 is SGHAT and CDR2 FQNNGV. The CDR3 has 19 residues. Sequencing used immunoSEQ multiplex PCR; TCRdb keeps in-frame clones, though not all of them. Of about 58,000 clones listed, around 90% are singletons. Sequences were derived from CD4+ or CD8+ T cells sorted from blood, sampled in a trial of the OX40 agonist ivuxolimab. This receptor was obtained from an adult with an advanced solid tumor such as melanoma, head and neck, liver or kidney cancer. The rearrangement joins TRBV11-2 to TRBJ2-7, with 12 positions matching TRBD2. The CDR3 region is CASSFTGIQLAGGFNEQYF. The CDR3 DNA follows: TGTGCCAGCAGCTTTACCGGGATCCAACTAGCGGGAGGTTTCAACGAGCAGTACTTC.